What follows are 18 T cell receptor beta chains derived from one specimen sequenced in a study of T cell clusters in autoimmune cytopenias. TRB rearrangements were amplified by touch-down multiplex PCR with mixed TRB-A/B primers. TCRdb re-analyzed the multiplex PCR reads; it lists each CDR3 protein once, without DNA. The sample spans 11,000 or so distinct CDR3 sequences; the ten largest clones claim around 22%. TRB was amplified from roughly 250 ng of peripheral blood genomic DNA per sample. The same sample was also used in a study of T cell repertoires in aging, cancer and after chemotherapy.

Sequenced material: peripheral blood. The receptors were sampled from a human donor in good health.

The V call is TRBV19, the J call TRBJ2-6. The CDR3 runs 13 residues. Germline loops: CDR1 LNHDA, CDR2 SQIVND (reference sequence). The CDR3 reads CASSIKGPNVLTF.

V and J are TRBV18 and TRBJ2-1. The germline CDR1 and CDR2 sequences are KGHSH and LQKENI. The CDR3 consists of 16 residues. This CDR3 reads CASKMQGQRAGDEQFF.

The chain uses TRBV6-5 and TRBJ1-1. The CDR3 loop spans 14 amino acids. The V gene's germline CDR1 is MNHEY and CDR2 SVGAGI. This CDR3 is CASSYRDGDTEAFF.

J is TRBJ1-1 and V is TRBV4-3. The CDR3 is 15 residues long. CDR1 is LGHNA, CDR2 YSLEER, per germline. This CDR3 reads CASSQGAEFNTEAFF.

This chain links TRBV5-1 with TRBJ2-7; TCRdb picks TRBD1, but there is no DNA to check that call. CDR3 length: 13 residues. Germline CDR1 and CDR2: SGHRS and YFSETQ. CDR3 amino acids: CASFKAQGGEQYF.

The chain recombines TRBV6-1 with TRBJ2-3; TCRdb designates TRBD1, a call that cannot be tested without DNA. Germline V gives CDR1 MNHNS, CDR2 SASEGT. CDR3 length: 16 residues. The CDR3 loop reads CASFERGDPSTDTQYF.

This clonotype is labeled medium-sized (0.01 to 0.1%) based on frequency. This chain joins TRBV29-1 and TRBJ2-2; TCRdb's D call of TRBD1 is untestable without DNA. This CDR3 contains 16 residues. Germline values: CDR1 SQVTM, CDR2 ANQGSEA. This CDR3 reads CSARGQGASGGGELFF.

The V call is TRBV12-3 or TRBV12-4, the J call TRBJ1-1. This CDR3 has 11 amino acids. The CDR3 is CASSQGPEAFF.

Frequency places this clonotype as medium-sized. This chain links TRBV12-3 or TRBV12-4 with TRBJ1-2; TCRdb's D gene call, TRBD1, goes unchecked for lack of DNA. The CDR3 is made up of 14 amino acids. This CDR3 reads CASSRSTDNYGYTF.

The chain recombines TRBV12-3 or TRBV12-4 with TRBJ1-5; TCRdb's D gene call, TRBD1, goes unchecked for lack of DNA. The CDR3 covers 14 residues. The CDR3: CASSPTGPNQPQHF.

The V gene is TRBV19, the J gene TRBJ2-7; TCRdb reports TRBD1, a call that lacks DNA to check it against. The CDR3 has 12 amino acids. From germline, CDR1 is LNHDA and CDR2 SQIVND (reference sequence). This CDR3 reads CASIGQSYEQYF.

This sequence joins TRBV15 and TRBJ1-5; absent DNA, TCRdb's TRBD1 call cannot be checked. CDR1 LNHNV and CDR2 YYDKDF come from the germline V gene (reference sequence). The CDR3 consists of 15 residues. The CDR3: CATSSGTGGNQPQHF.

The chain combines TRBV27 with TRBJ2-5; there is no DNA to check the TCRdb D call of TRBD1. The CDR3 runs to 13 residues. Germline V CDR1 and CDR2: MNHEY, SMNVEV (reference sequence). CDR3 sequence: CASSLDREETQYF.

The rearrangement uses TRBV5-4 and TRBJ2-7; the TRBD2 assignment by TCRdb is unverifiable without DNA. Germline loops: CDR1 SGHNT, CDR2 YYREEE (reference sequence). The CDR3 is made up of 17 amino acids. The chain's CDR3 is CASSSGLAGSKGGEQYF.

The chain has TRBV19 and TRBJ2-3; TCRdb outputs TRBD2, but without DNA this stays unchecked. This CDR3 region has 15 residues. CDR1 and CDR2 (germline): LNHDA, SQIVND (reference sequence). The CDR3 loop is CASSIVGGLPDTQYF.

This clonotype shows up as large (0.1 to 1%) by frequency. The chain joins TRBV6-1 to TRBJ2-2; the D call of TRBD1 rests on TCRdb alone, since no DNA is present to check it. The CDR3 contains 15 residues. Germline V gives CDR1 MNHNS, CDR2 SASEGT. The CDR3 protein is CASSEGTGGAGELFF.

This sequence joins TRBV7-3 and TRBJ2-3; TCRdb's assignment of TRBD2 cannot be checked, as there is no DNA. There are 15 residues in the CDR3. Germline assignment: CDR1 SGHTA and CDR2 FQGTGA. Here the CDR3 reads CASSSGLAGTDTQYF.

The chain has TRBV30 and TRBJ2-3; the TCRdb D gene call, TRBD2, has no DNA to confirm it. The CDR3 totals 15 residues. The germline gives CDR1 GTSNPN, CDR2 SVGIG (reference sequence). This chain's CDR3 is CAWFPGTTFTDTQYF.